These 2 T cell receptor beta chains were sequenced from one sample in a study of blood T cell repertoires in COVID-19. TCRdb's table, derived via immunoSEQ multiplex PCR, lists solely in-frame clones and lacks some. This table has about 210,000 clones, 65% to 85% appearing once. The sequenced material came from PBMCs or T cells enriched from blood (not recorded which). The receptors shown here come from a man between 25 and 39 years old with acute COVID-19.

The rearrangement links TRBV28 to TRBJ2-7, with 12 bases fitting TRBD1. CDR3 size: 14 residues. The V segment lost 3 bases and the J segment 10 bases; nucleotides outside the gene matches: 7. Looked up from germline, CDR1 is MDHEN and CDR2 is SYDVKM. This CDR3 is CASSLIRDRGLQYF. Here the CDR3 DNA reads TGTGCCAGCAGTTTGATCCGGGACAGGGGGCTTCAGTACTTC.

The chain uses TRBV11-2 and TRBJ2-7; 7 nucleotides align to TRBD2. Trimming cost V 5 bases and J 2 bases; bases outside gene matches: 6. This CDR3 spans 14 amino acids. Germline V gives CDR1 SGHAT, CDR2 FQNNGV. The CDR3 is CASSPGLVTYEQYF. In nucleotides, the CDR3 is TGTGCCAGCAGCCCCGGACTAGTCACCTACGAGCAGTACTTC.